This T cell receptor beta chain was sequenced for a study of identical twins. General observations from the study: Zero-insertion results could be subject to partial confounding by invariant MAIT and iNKT cells.

Via MiXCR, TCRdb re-called the 5' RACE reads, giving one row per CDR3 protein. Of around 1.7 million distinct CDR3 sequences listed, roughly a third are singletons. The germline V gene has CDR1 DFQATT and CDR2 SNEGSKA (reference sequence). The CDR3 has 14 amino acids. This clonotype appeared a few times. The antigen is not known. A junction end diverges from the germline sequence, so it may reflect a read error. This clonotype originated in a newborn girl in good health. The rearrangement uses TRBV20-1 and TRBJ2-1, with a weak D call TRBD2 (6 bases). Sequencing was carried out using cord blood. Written as DNA, the CDR3 is TGCAGTGCCATACCCCGGGACTCCCACAATGAGCAGTTCTTC. Translated: CSAIPRDSHNEQFF.